This is a list of T cell receptor beta chains from one sample in a study of shared T cell receptors in the human thymus. Clones were sequenced by immunoSEQ multiplex PCR, and TCRdb holds only the in-frame ones, with some missing. This sample yields hundreds of thousands of clones, of which about 90% are seen a single time; 0.0094% belongs to the top ten. These data also featured in a second study, about human thymus T cells.

The sequenced material came from thymocytes. The receptors shown here come from a boy under two years old with a congenital heart defect. Both conserved end residues are part of each CDR3. Each record gives: D gene, clone size, V gene, J gene, CDR3 protein, CDR3 DNA. D genes are given only for firm matches. Clone sizes are given selectively: once, few, many, or a class where the clone is expanded.

.,.,TRBV11-2,TRBJ1-6,CASSLDPPTPNNSPLHF,TGTGCCAGCAGCTTAGATCCGCCCACACCGAATAATTCACCCCTCCACTTT
.,.,TRBV6-6,TRBJ2-3,CASSYRDTQYF,TGTGCCAGCAGTTACCGGGATACGCAGTATTTT
.,.,TRBV5-1,TRBJ2-1,CASSFGLEGKEPNEQFF,TGCGCCAGCAGCTTTGGTTTGGAGGGGAAAGAACCCAATGAGCAGTTCTTC
TRBD2,.,TRBV6-5,TRBJ2-5,CASSSTSGQETQYF,TGTGCCAGCAGTTCCACTAGCGGCCAAGAGACCCAGTACTTC
TRBD1,.,TRBV5-8,TRBJ2-3,CASSSDRGASTDTQYF,TGTGCCAGCAGCTCGGACAGGGGGGCTAGCACAGATACGCAGTATTTT
TRBD1,.,TRBV11-3,TRBJ2-1,CASSEGGQGPNEQFF,TGTGCCAGCAGCGAGGGGGGACAGGGGCCCAATGAGCAGTTCTTC
.,once,TRBV11-2,TRBJ1-2,CASSLGTGGYTF,TGTGCCAGCAGCTTAGGAACGGGAGGCTACACCTTC
.,.,TRBV15,TRBJ1-5,CATSRRSGSYQPQHF,TGTGCCACCAGCAGAAGGTCAGGGTCTTACCAGCCCCAGCATTTT
TRBD1,once,TRBV5-8,TRBJ1-2,CASSLALDRGGYYGYTF,TGTGCCAGCAGCTTGGCATTGGACAGGGGAGGCTACTATGGCTACACCTTC
TRBD2,.,TRBV6-5,TRBJ2-3,CASSYLAGDTDTQYF,TGTGCCAGCAGTTACTTAGCGGGGGACACAGATACGCAGTATTTT
.,.,TRBV4-3,TRBJ2-1,CASSQENAEVRYNEQFF,TGCGCCAGCAGCCAAGAAAACGCTGAGGTTCGGTACAATGAGCAGTTCTTC
.,few,TRBV30,TRBJ2-1,CAWSVSPPDSVYNEQFF,TGTGCCTGGAGTGTGAGTCCTCCGGACTCAGTTTACAATGAGCAGTTCTTC
TRBD2,.,TRBV5-1,TRBJ2-1,CASSFDSGRTNEQFF,TGCGCCAGCAGCTTCGATAGCGGGAGGACGAATGAGCAGTTCTTC
TRBD1,.,TRBV6-5,TRBJ1-1,CASSYMRADRVEAFF,TGTGCCAGCAGTTACATGCGCGCGGACAGGGTTGAAGCTTTCTTT
TRBD2,.,TRBV29-1,TRBJ2-1,CSVPPGGDLVEFF,TGCAGCGTTCCACCTGGGGGGGACCTTGTTGAGTTCTTC
.,.,TRBV12-5,TRBJ2-3,CARGQITDTQYF,TGTGCTAGGGGGCAGATCACAGATACGCAGTATTTT
.,.,TRBV4-1,TRBJ1-1,CASSPENPILGGAFF,TGCGCCAGCAGCCCAGAGAATCCGATCCTGGGGGGAGCTTTCTTT
.,few,TRBV29-1,TRBJ2-5,CSVVLGVKETQYF,TGCAGCGTGGTATTGGGAGTCAAAGAGACCCAGTACTTC
TRBD2,.,TRBV7-7,TRBJ2-2,CASSPAAGTSGRATDTGELFF,TGTGCCAGCAGCCCAGCAGCAGGGACTAGCGGGAGGGCCACAGATACCGGGGAGCTGTTTTTT
.,.,TRBV4-1,TRBJ1-2,CASSQDITGPSYGYTF,TGCGCCAGCAGCCAAGATATAACAGGGCCCTCCTATGGCTACACCTTC
TRBD1,.,TRBV28,TRBJ1-1,CASSLGPGQGAWTEAFF,TGTGCCAGCAGTTTAGGCCCGGGACAGGGGGCATGGACTGAAGCTTTCTTT
.,once,TRBV7-9,TRBJ1-3,CASRSSGNTIYF,TGTGCCAGCCGGAGCTCTGGAAACACCATATATTTT
.,.,TRBV28,TRBJ1-6,CASRLKLHDEGPNSSNSPLHF,TGTGCCAGCAGACTCAAACTACACGACGAGGGTCCCAATTCGTCCAACTCACCCCTCCACTTT
TRBD2,.,TRBV5-1,TRBJ2-5,CASSLIGTTSQETQYF,TGCGCCAGCAGCTTAATAGGGACTACCTCGCAAGAGACCCAGTACTTC
.,.,TRBV15,TRBJ1-5,CATSRAEVGDNQPQHF,TGTGCCACCAGCAGGGCCGAGGTAGGCGACAATCAGCCCCAGCATTTT
TRBD1,.,TRBV2,TRBJ1-2,CASSEGRDRNYYGYTF,TGTGCCAGCAGTGAGGGCCGGGACAGAAACTACTATGGCTACACCTTC
TRBD2,.,TRBV5-1,TRBJ2-1,CASSLAGTSGALFF,TGCGCCAGCAGCTTGGCCGGGACTAGCGGGGCTTTGTTCTTC
TRBD1,once,TRBV19,TRBJ1-1,CASSTPDRGTGFQDTEAFF,TGTGCCAGTAGTACCCCGGACCGGGGGACAGGGTTCCAGGACACTGAAGCTTTCTTT
TRBD2,.,TRBV11-2,TRBJ2-1,CASSLDQAVAGDPYNEQFF,TGTGCCAGCAGCTTAGATCAGGCGGTAGCGGGAGACCCCTACAATGAGCAGTTCTTC
TRBD1,.,TRBV19,TRBJ2-5,CASSIEGTGEETQYF,TGTGCCAGTAGTATAGAGGGGACAGGGGAAGAGACCCAGTACTTC
.,.,TRBV2,TRBJ2-7,CAGQIQGSYEQYF,TGTGCCGGCCAAATACAGGGATCCTACGAGCAGTACTTC
.,.,TRBV2,TRBJ2-7,CASSGSETYEQYF,TGTGCCAGCAGTGGGAGCGAGACCTACGAGCAGTACTTC
TRBD1,.,TRBV5-1,TRBJ2-7,CASSLVPGQIDYEQYF,TGCGCCAGCAGCTTGGTACCGGGACAGATTGACTACGAGCAGTACTTC
TRBD2,.,TRBV7-9,TRBJ2-1,CASSLVLTSGMYNEQFF,TGTGCCAGCAGCTTAGTTTTGACTAGCGGGATGTACAATGAGCAGTTCTTC
.,.,TRBV28,TRBJ2-1,CASRAGTYAFF,TGTGCCAGCAGGGCCGGGACATATGCTTTCTTC
.,.,TRBV6-5,TRBJ1-6,CASSRANSPLHF,TGTGCCAGCAGTCGCGCTAATTCACCCCTCCACTTT
.,.,TRBV10-2,TRBJ1-5,CASSDLSGHNQPQHF,TGCGCCAGCAGTGACCTCTCAGGGCACAATCAGCCCCAGCATTTT
TRBD1,.,TRBV4-1,TRBJ1-4,CASSQRHQGGQGEKLFF,TGCGCCAGCAGCCAGAGGCATCAGGGGGGACAAGGTGAAAAACTGTTTTTT
.,.,TRBV4-1,TRBJ1-4,CASSRMGGGNEKLFF,TGCGCCAGCAGCCGGATGGGAGGGGGAAATGAAAAACTGTTTTTT
TRBD2,.,TRBV4-2,TRBJ2-2,CASSHSGVSNTGELFF,TGTGCCAGCAGCCATAGCGGGGTATCTAACACCGGGGAGCTGTTTTTT
.,.,TRBV7-2,TRBJ2-7,CASSWRETPYEQYF,TGTGCCAGCAGCTGGCGGGAAACCCCCTACGAGCAGTACTTC
.,few,TRBV6-1,TRBJ1-3,CASRRVNTIYF,TGTGCCAGTCGCAGGGTTAACACCATATATTTT
.,few,TRBV5-6,TRBJ1-5,CASSLAGLGPQHF,TGTGCCAGCAGCTTGGCAGGGCTAGGGCCCCAGCATTTT
.,few,TRBV4-1,TRBJ2-6,CASSPGPLSSGANVLTF,TGCGCCAGCAGCCCGGGTCCCCTTAGCTCTGGGGCCAACGTCCTGACTTTC
TRBD1,.,TRBV7-9,TRBJ1-1,CASSSSRMTGFEAFF,TGTGCCAGCAGCTCCTCAAGAATGACAGGGTTTGAGGCTTTCTTT
TRBD1,.,TRBV13,TRBJ1-3,CASSYHDRALGNTIYF,TGTGCCAGCAGCTATCACGACAGGGCACTTGGAAACACCATATATTTT